Shown below are 25 T cell receptor beta chains from a single sample sequenced in a study of T cell repertoires in cytomegalovirus infection. From the reads, TCRdb called clonotypes with MiXCR, one entry per CDR3 protein. The sample carries a few hundred thousand distinct CDR3 sequences, about 28% recorded once. No antigen has been assigned to these receptors. Specimen: cultured PBMCs, collected from culture after CMV antigen stimulation. The origin of the receptors is a human donor in good health (CMV status not recorded). Some clones in this sample may be carry-over from other donors' samples.

This clonotype has a handful of counts. The chain links TRBV28 to TRBJ2-5; D gene uncertain. V shed 6 bases and J shed 2 bases, with 7 bases lying between them. CDR1 and CDR2 from the germline V gene are MDHEN and SYDVKM. There are 12 residues in the CDR3. The CDR3 bases are TGTGCCAGCAGCATACTTCAAGAGACCCAGTACTTC. Amino acids: CASSILQETQYF.

DNA for the CDR3: TGTGCCAGCAGTCCTTCGGTGGGGGCCCAGTACTTC. Translated: CASSPSVGAQYF. V usage is TRBV28 and J usage is TRBJ2-5; D possibly matches TRBD1 or TRBD2 (5 bases each). V gave up 5 bases and J gave up 9 bases, with 13 bases separating them. This CDR3 is built from 12 residues. Germline V gene sequence: CDR1 MDHEN, CDR2 SYDVKM.

The chain recombines TRBV28 with TRBJ1-2; 7 nucleotides align to TRBD1. The CDR3 runs to 14 residues. From germline, CDR1 is MDHEN and CDR2 SYDVKM. Trimming took 6 bases from V and 1 from J; bases not matched to a gene: 5. The CDR3 reads CASRGTDYNYGYTF. The CDR3 DNA reads TGTGCCAGCAGGGGGACAGATTATAACTATGGCTACACCTTC.

This rearrangement joins TRBV6-1 to TRBJ2-7; 13 bases line up with TRBD2. In germline, CDR1 is MNHNS, CDR2 SASEGT. V shed 6 bases, J shed 0 bases, and the junction held 14 bases outside the gene matches. This CDR3 has 19 amino acids. This CDR3 is CASRLTSGRTIGSSYEQYF. The CDR3 DNA follows: TGTGCCAGCAGGCTGACTAGCGGGAGGACAATCGGAAGCTCCTACGAGCAGTACTTC.

This clonotype has only a few counts. The V gene is TRBV9, the J gene TRBJ2-6, with a weak D call TRBD1 (6 bases). Between the trimmed V and J ends, which lost 3 bases and 0 bases, there was a span of 13 bases. Germline V CDR1 and CDR2: SGDLS, YYNGEE. The CDR3 is 17 amino acids. CDR3 residues: CASSEAPQGSGANVLTF. CDR3 DNA sequence: TGTGCCAGCAGCGAGGCCCCACAGGGCTCTGGGGCCAACGTCCTGACTTTC.

This clonotype showed up many times. The rearrangement joins TRBV12-3 or TRBV12-4 to TRBJ1-4; D is perhaps TRBD1 (5 bases). This CDR3 has 14 amino acids. V shed 3 bases and J shed 3 bases, with 8 bases lying between them. Here the CDR3 reads CASSFRQPNEKLFF. Written as DNA, the CDR3 is TGTGCCAGCAGTTTCCGACAGCCTAATGAAAAACTGTTTTTT.

This clonotype has a handful of counts. V and J are TRBV5-6 and TRBJ2-5; 9 nucleotides line up with TRBD2. Per the germline V gene, CDR1 is SGHDT and CDR2 is YYEEEE. CDR3 length: 16 residues. V was pared by 4 bases and J by 4 bases, with 11 bases of the junction left unmatched. The CDR3 reads CASSLPGLAERETQYF. The CDR3 nucleotides read TGTGCCAGCAGCCTGCCGGGACTAGCTGAGAGAGAGACCCAGTACTTC.

The chain employs TRBV11-2 and TRBJ2-5; D unresolved. The germline V gene encodes CDR1 SGHAT and CDR2 FQNNGV. This CDR3 is 15 amino acids long. Trimming removed 1 base at V and 1 base at J, with 10 bases between. The chain's CDR3 is CASSLVADPQETQYF. The CDR3 bases are TGTGCCAGCAGCTTAGTTGCTGACCCCCAAGAGACCCAGTACTTC.

This clonotype was recorded a few times. The chain combines TRBV18 with TRBJ1-2; the match to TRBD1 covers 10 bases. The junction had 5 bases not matched to a gene; V was cut back by 4 bases and J by 6 bases. The CDR3 contains 14 residues. CDR1 and CDR2 from the germline V gene are KGHSH and LQKENI. In nucleotides, the CDR3 is TGTGCCAGCTCACAGACAGGGGGCTCGGATGGCTACACCTTC. This gives the protein CASSQTGGSDGYTF.

The chain links TRBV7-2 to TRBJ2-3; D unresolved. Germline loops: CDR1 SGHTA, CDR2 FQGNSA. Trimming left V 3 bases short and J 4 bases short, with 8 bases between. This CDR3 spans 13 amino acids. DNA of the CDR3: TGTGCCAGCAGCTTCCAAGTCGCAGATACGCAGTATTTT. Translated, it gives CASSFQVADTQYF.

This sequence joins TRBV7-3 and TRBJ1-1; no firm D call. The CDR3 contains 16 residues. From germline, CDR1 is SGHTA and CDR2 FQGTGA. Trimming removed 0 bases at V and 5 bases at J, with 16 bases between. DNA for the CDR3: TGTGCCAGCAGCTTAACGTCCTCTTCGACACGGACTGAAGCTTTCTTT. The encoded protein is CASSLTSSSTRTEAFF.

This clonotype was seen only a few times. The rearrangement uses TRBV6-8 and TRBJ1-4, with TRBD1 identical over 9 bases. Germline V gene lookup returns CDR1 MNHGY and CDR2 SAAAGT. The CDR3 is 14 residues long. Trimming at V came to 6 bases and at J to 8 bases, leaving 7 bases not matched to a gene. The CDR3 region has the DNA TGTGCCAGCAGATCGGGACAGGGAAACGAAAAACTGTTTTTT. Translation gives CASRSGQGNEKLFF.

The rearrangement joins TRBV6-6 to TRBJ2-4; no clear D gene. The V end lost 0 bases, the J end lost 9 bases, and 12 bases lay between the germline ends. Germline values: CDR1 MNHNY, CDR2 SVGAGI (reference sequence). CDR3 size: 14 residues. In DNA form, the CDR3 reads TGTGCCAGCAGTTACTCGATGTCTAGTGTCATTCAGTACTTC. Protein product: CASSYSMSSVIQYF.

This clonotype was seen a handful of times. The gene calls are TRBV4-1 and TRBJ2-1; TRBD2 matches at 7 bases. The CDR3 totals 16 residues. Losses at the gene ends were 2 bases for V and 8 bases for J; bases not matched to a gene: 12. The germline CDR1 and CDR2 sequences are MGHRA and YSYEKL. The CDR3 loop is CASSQSAGFEVDEQFF. As DNA, the CDR3 is TGCGCCAGCAGCCAATCAGCGGGGTTTGAAGTGGATGAGCAGTTCTTC.

The table lists this clonotype with many counts. The genes are TRBV7-8 and TRBJ1-4; possible D gene TRBD1, 6 bases. Deletions cut 5 bases from V and 5 bases from J, with 9 bases between. There are 13 residues in the CDR3. The germline gives CDR1 SGHVS, CDR2 FQNEAQ. The chain's CDR3 is CASSADRNEKLFF. The CDR3 DNA reads TGTGCCAGCAGCGCCGACAGGAATGAAAAACTGTTTTTT.

The rearrangement uses TRBV7-3 and TRBJ2-5; perhaps TRBD2 as D (6 bases). The V end was cut by 5 bases, the J end by 4 bases, with 14 bases between. The CDR3 extends over 14 amino acids. The germline V gene has CDR1 SGHTA and CDR2 FQGTGA. The CDR3 nucleotides read TGTGCCAGCAGCCCATTAAACGGGGGAGAGACCCAGTACTTC. This sequence encodes CASSPLNGGETQYF.

Only a few counts were recorded for this clonotype. The chain couples TRBV28 to TRBJ1-5; a weak D match, TRBD1 (5 bases). V dropped 6 bases and J dropped 6 bases, with 18 bases sitting between them. CDR3 length: 15 residues. Germline V CDR1 and CDR2: MDHEN, SYDVKM. CDR3 bases: TGTGCCAGCAGACTACGGGAGGGGTTCGGTCAGCCCCAGCATTTT. It codes for CASRLREGFGQPQHF.

The J gene is TRBJ2-7, the V gene TRBV7-2; 8 bases align to TRBD1. The CDR3 runs 15 residues. With V trimmed by 5 bases and J by 4 bases, 10 bases remained unmatched. The germline gives CDR1 SGHTA, CDR2 FQGNSA. CDR3 protein: CASSPPDRVLYEQYF. The CDR3 coding sequence is TGTGCCAGCAGCCCCCCGGACAGGGTCTTGTACGAGCAGTACTTC.

This chain uses TRBV11-2 with TRBJ2-7; 8 nucleotides align to TRBD2. Germline values: CDR1 SGHAT, CDR2 FQNNGV. The CDR3 extends over 16 amino acids. V lost 5 bases, J lost 1 base, and 10 bases stayed unmatched. CDR3: CASSPREAGASYEQYF. The CDR3 nucleotides are TGTGCCAGCAGCCCAAGAGAAGCGGGGGCGTCCTACGAGCAGTACTTC.

The rearrangement links TRBV29-1 to TRBJ2-1, with 9 bases matching TRBD1. Germline CDR1 SQVTM, CDR2 ANQGSEA. Trimming took 5 bases from V and 3 from J; bases not matched to a gene: 8. The CDR3 totals 15 residues. Here the CDR3 DNA reads TGCAGCGTTACCGATCGGGACAGGGTCTACAATGAGCAGTTCTTC. Its protein is CSVTDRDRVYNEQFF.

This clonotype showed up just a few times. This rearrangement joins TRBV7-8 to TRBJ2-3; tentatively, D is TRBD1 (6 bases). Trimming removed 3 bases from V and 4 bases from J, with 11 bases in between. This CDR3 comprises 14 residues. Germline CDR1 is SGHVS and CDR2 is FQNEAQ. In DNA, the CDR3 is TGTGCCAGCAGCTTCCTCAGGGGCCCAGATACGCAGTATTTT. As protein: CASSFLRGPDTQYF.

The chain combines TRBV6-6 with TRBJ1-5; D unclear. The ends were cut back, 6 bases at V and 6 bases at J, with 12 bases in the middle. This CDR3 has 13 amino acids. In germline, CDR1 is MNHNY, CDR2 SVGAGI (reference sequence). CDR3 amino acids: CASRDGGGQPQHF. CDR3 in DNA: TGTGCCAGCAGGGACGGTGGTGGTCAGCCCCAGCATTTT.

The chain employs TRBV3-1 and TRBJ2-4, with TRBD1 identical over 9 bases. The junction had 6 bases not matched to a gene; V was cut back by 3 bases and J by 3 bases. CDR1 is LGHDT and CDR2 is YNNKEL in the germline V gene (reference sequence). The CDR3 is 16 residues long. This CDR3 reads CASSHALTGGKNIQYF. CDR3 bases: TGTGCCAGCAGCCACGCGTTGACAGGGGGCAAAAACATTCAGTACTTC.

Comments on this clonotype: Compared with germline, one end of the junction differs, possibly owing to a read error. V usage is TRBV27 and J usage is TRBJ1-1; 10 nucleotides line up with TRBD1. CDR3 length: 17 amino acids. Germline V gene lookup returns CDR1 MNHEY and CDR2 SMNVEV (reference sequence). CDR3 region: CASGFMLGQGQNTEAFF. The DNA for the CDR3 is TGTGCCAGCGGTTTTATGTTGGGACAGGGGCAGAACACTGAAGCTTTCTTT.

The J gene is TRBJ1-2, the V gene TRBV5-1; a weak D match, TRBD1 (5 bases). Germline assignment: CDR1 SGHRS and CDR2 YFSETQ. CDR3 length equals 16 residues. V was cut by 6 bases and J by 2 bases, with 20 bases left in between. CDR3 bases: TGCGCCAGCACCTCTAACCGTCAGGGAGTGAACTATGGCTACACCTTC. Translated: CASTSNRQGVNYGYTF.